This T cell receptor beta chain was identified during a study of blood T cell repertoires in COVID-19. In germline, CDR1 is SGDLS, CDR2 YYNGEE. V was shortened by 7 bases and J by 0 bases, with 15 bases between the two germline ends. CDR3 length equals 15 residues. Original handling: Amplification of reference gene primers provided the estimated nucleated cell counts. Libraries were prepared by immunoSEQ multiplex PCR; TCRdb keeps only in-frame clonotypes and omits some of them. V, J and clone size are taken as reported in that table, and D and trimming were inferred from the DNA itself. The top ten clones hold 8% to 9% of a sample with 110,000 or so clones, about 88% of them seen once.

Sequenced material: peripheral blood. The sequence derives from a woman in her 70s who had recovered from COVID-19. The chain uses TRBV9 and TRBJ2-3, with D unclear. CDR3 sequence (DNA): TGTGCCAGCGCAGTGGGCTCCCTAAGCACAGATACGCAGTATTTT. Translating gives CASAVGSLSTDTQYF.